A single sample gave rise to the 3 T cell receptor beta chains below, sequenced in a study of blood T cell repertoires in COVID-19. Some clones are missing from TCRdb's copy, which holds only in-frame ones; the method was immunoSEQ multiplex PCR. Of roughly 350,000 clones listed, more than 75% are singletons. The sequencing sample was made of peripheral blood. The receptors here all came from a woman between 18 and 29 years old who had recovered from COVID-19.

The chain recombines TRBV6-5 with TRBJ1-2; D remains unclear. The CDR3 has 12 amino acids. Germline V gene data show CDR1 as MNHEY and CDR2 as SVGAGI. Trimming took 6 bases from V and 6 from J, leaving 11 bases between them. The CDR3 DNA follows: TGTGCCAGCAGCCCCCTGGGAGATGGCTACACCTTC. Protein sequence: CASSPLGDGYTF.

V usage is TRBV19 and J usage is TRBJ2-1, with TRBD2 identical over 12 bases. The CDR3 sequence is 19 residues long. Trimming cost V 0 bases and J 2 bases; bases outside gene matches: 8. Germline CDR1 reads LNHDA; CDR2 reads SQIVND (reference sequence). CDR3 residues: CASSIDASGRAGAYNEQFF. CDR3 nucleotides: TGTGCCAGTAGTATAGATGCTAGCGGGAGGGCCGGAGCCTACAATGAGCAGTTCTTC.

This chain links TRBV2 with TRBJ1-4; D unresolved. CDR3 length: 13 amino acids. Trimming cost V 10 bases and J 5 bases, with 14 bases left between them. Germline loops: CDR1 SNHLY, CDR2 FYNNEI. CDR3 bases: TGTGCCACCGCCAGACACCCGAATGAAAAACTGTTTTTT. It specifies CATARHPNEKLFF.